These 32 T cell receptor beta chains originate from one sample sequenced in a study of T cells in Graves' hyperthyroidism and ophthalmopathy. The investigators amplified TCR beta CDR3 regions from RNA transcripts. HTBI primers were the set used in a first-round RT-PCR of the TCR CDR3. TCRdb recomputed calls from the multiplex PCR reads with MiXCR, one row per CDR3 protein. The sample records around 660,000 distinct CDR3 sequences, 45% being singletons. The source material was peripheral blood or thyroid tissue (not recorded which). The receptors were gathered from an adult man with Graves' disease, either hyperthyroidism or ophthalmopathy (not recorded which).

This chain links TRBV6-1 with TRBJ1-2; 10 bases agree with TRBD1. Germline-derived CDR1 and CDR2 are MNHNS and SASEGT. V lost 6 bases, J lost 3 bases, and 7 bases stayed unmatched. The CDR3 runs to 15 residues. CDR3 coding DNA: TGTGCCAGCAGACGCACCGGGACAGGGGACTATGGCTACACCTTC. This translates into CASRRTGTGDYGYTF.

This clonotype came up a few times. This chain uses TRBV12-3 or TRBV12-4 with TRBJ1-1; D unresolved. Trimming took 6 bases from V and 6 from J, leaving 11 bases between them. The CDR3 length is 12 residues. CDR3 in DNA: TGTGCCAGCAGCCGAACGTTCGCTGAAGCTTTCTTT. It yields the protein CASSRTFAEAFF.

The gene calls are TRBV7-2 and TRBJ1-6, with 9 bases identical to TRBD1. V was pared by 5 bases and J by 9 bases, with 11 bases of the junction left unmatched. The CDR3 is made up of 16 amino acids. The V gene's germline CDR1 is SGHTA and CDR2 FQGNSA. The CDR3, as DNA: TGTGCCAGCAGCGTCTGGCCCCCGGACAGGGGTTCACCCCTCCACTTT. This codes for CASSVWPPDRGSPLHF.

This clonotype was seen just once. The chain joins TRBV11-2 to TRBJ1-5, with 10 positions matching TRBD1. The CDR3 totals 19 residues. The V gene's germline CDR1 is SGHAT and CDR2 FQNNGV. Germline trimming cut 6 bases from V and 2 bases from J; bases unmatched to any gene: 16. The CDR3 sequence: CASSPRIDRGHGGNQPQHF. The CDR3 DNA reads as TGTGCCAGCAGTCCCCGAATCGACAGGGGGCATGGAGGCAATCAGCCCCAGCATTTT. Based on the CDR3 plus reference TRBV11-2 and TRBJ1-5, the full variable domain is EAGVAQSPRYKIIEKRQSVAFWCNPISGHATLYWYQQILGQGPKLLIQFQNNGVVDDSQLPKDRFSAERLKGVDSTLKIQPAKLEDSAVYLCASSPRIDRGHGGNQPQHFGDGTRLSIL.

V gene TRBV10-3 combines with J gene TRBJ2-7; possibly TRBD1 or TRBD2 for D (5 bases each). CDR3 size: 15 residues. CDR1 and CDR2 (germline): ENHRY, SYGVKD. V dropped 2 bases and J dropped 4 bases, with 15 bases sitting between them. CDR3: CAISEGRGGQYEQYF. The CDR3 nucleotides read TGTGCCATCAGTGAGGGAAGGGGCGGGCAATACGAGCAGTACTTC.

This clonotype has more than one count but fewer than ten. DNA for the CDR3: TGTGCCAGCAGCTTCCGGGACGGGAGCTCCTACGAGCAGTACTTC. Protein sequence: CASSFRDGSSYEQYF. The chain combines TRBV5-5 with TRBJ2-7, with D possibly matching TRBD2 (6 bases). Germline V gene sequence: CDR1 SGHKS, CDR2 YYEKEE (reference sequence). The V and J ends lost 2 bases and 0 bases respectively, with 12 bases between them. The CDR3 consists of 15 residues. Full variable domain (outside the CDR3, taken from reference TRBV5-5 and TRBJ2-7): DAGVTQSPTHLIKTRGQQVTLRCSPISGHKSVSWYQQVLGQGPQFIFQYYEKEERGRGNFPDRFSARQFPNYSSELNVNALLLGDSALYLCASSFRDGSSYEQYFGPGTRLTVT.

The V call is TRBV7-2, the J call TRBJ2-5; D perhaps matches TRBD2 (7 bases). V was cut by 3 bases and J by 4 bases, with 15 bases left in between. The CDR3 contains 15 residues. Germline V CDR1 and CDR2: SGHTA, FQGNSA. The CDR3 is CASSFSGGGRETQYF. CDR3 nucleotide sequence: TGTGCCAGCAGCTTTAGTGGGGGGGGGCGAGAGACCCAGTACTTC.

The V gene is TRBV29-1, the J gene TRBJ1-3; D is uncertain. The CDR3 contains 12 residues. The V and J ends lost 7 bases and 4 bases respectively, with 11 bases between them. CDR1 and CDR2 (germline): SQVTM, ANQGSEA. The CDR3 sequence: CSEHFKGNTIYF. DNA for the CDR3: TGCAGCGAACATTTTAAAGGAAACACCATATATTTT. The complete variable domain, with remaining parts taken from reference TRBV29-1 and TRBJ1-3, reads SAVISQKPSRDICQRGTSLTIQCQVDSQVTMMFWYRQQPGQSLTLIATANQGSEATYESGFVIDKFPISRPNLTFSTLTVSNMSPEDSSIYLCSEHFKGNTIYFGEGSWLTVV.

This clonotype was recorded many times. At one boundary the junction diverges from the germline segment, which might be a read error. The chain recombines TRBV7-2 with TRBJ1-6, with D uncertain. This CDR3 is built from 13 residues. The V gene's germline CDR1 is SGHTA and CDR2 FQGNSA. In nucleotides, the CDR3 is TGCGCCAGCAGCCAAAGTCCAAATTCACCCCTCCACTTT. Translated: CASSQSPNSPLHF.

This clonotype was seen at least ten times. The chain couples TRBV25-1 to TRBJ1-6; D gene unclear. This CDR3 comprises 12 residues. V was pared by 5 bases and J by 7 bases, with 6 bases between. Germline-derived CDR1 and CDR2 are MGHDK and SYGVNS. Here the CDR3 reads CASSLRNSPLHF. CDR3 nucleotide sequence: TGTGCCAGCAGTCTAAGGAATTCACCCCTCCACTTT.

This clonotype was observed a few times. The rearrangement uses TRBV7-8 and TRBJ1-1; TRBD1 matches 8 bases. Trimming took 5 bases from V and 0 from J; bases not matched to a gene: 8. Germline V CDR1 and CDR2: SGHVS, FQNEAQ. The CDR3 length is 16 residues. Here the CDR3 reads CASSIPRTGMNTEAFF. The CDR3 nucleotides read TGTGCCAGCAGCATACCCCGGACAGGGATGAACACTGAAGCTTTCTTT.

The chain uses TRBV5-1 and TRBJ1-2; D not resolved. V was pared by 6 bases and J by 6 bases, with 12 bases between. Germline CDR1 is SGHRS and CDR2 is YFSETQ. The CDR3 runs to 12 residues. The CDR3 coding sequence is TGCGCCAGCAAGGTTCCAGAAGATGGCTACACCTTC. Its protein product is CASKVPEDGYTF.

This clonotype was seen at least ten times. The V gene is TRBV29-1, the J gene TRBJ2-5; 10 bases map to TRBD1. J was trimmed by 1 base and V by 3 bases; bases with no gene match: 11. CDR3 size: 17 residues. Germline V gene lookup returns CDR1 SQVTM and CDR2 ANQGSEA. CDR3 nucleotides: TGCAGCGTTGATGGGACAGGGGTCCTTTCTGCCCAAGAGACCCAGTACTTC. Translating it yields CSVDGTGVLSAQETQYF.

Points on this clonotype: A read error is possible here, since a much larger clone lies one base away. V usage is TRBV20-1 and J usage is TRBJ2-7; D is tentatively TRBD1 or TRBD2 (5 bases each). In germline, CDR1 is DFQATT, CDR2 SNEGSKA (reference sequence). Trimming shortened V by 5 bases and J by 8 bases, and 22 bases separated the two germline ends. This CDR3 spans 14 amino acids. This CDR3 is CSAGPGRGLFKQYF. CDR3 in DNA: TGCAGTGCTGGCCCGGGACGTGGTTTATTCAAGCAGTACTTC.

The genes are TRBV7-8 and TRBJ2-7; 7 nucleotides align to TRBD1. V lost 6 bases and J lost 4; bases outside the gene matches: 9. This CDR3 region has 14 residues. Germline CDR1 SGHVS, CDR2 FQNEAQ. The CDR3 is CASSSLQGDYEQYF. In nucleotides, the CDR3 is TGTGCCAGCAGTTCACTGCAGGGGGATTACGAGCAGTACTTC.

This rearrangement joins TRBV6-5 to TRBJ1-1, with D hard to call. The CDR3 sequence is 14 residues long. V shed 4 bases and J shed 0 bases, with 9 bases lying between them. The germline V gene has CDR1 MNHEY and CDR2 SVGAGI. The CDR3 DNA reads TGTGCCAGCAGTTTTATCGGCCTGAACACTGAAGCTTTCTTT. The encoded protein is CASSFIGLNTEAFF.

Regarding this clonotype: One end of the junction is discordant with germline, which a read error may explain. The chain has TRBV7-6 and TRBJ2-7; 7 nucleotides match TRBD1. Germline CDR1 is SGHVS and CDR2 is FNYEAQ. The CDR3 length is 16 residues. CDR3 DNA: TGTGCCAGCAGCTTTAACCCCCGACAGGGCACCTACGGGCAGTACTTC. Protein product: CASSFNPRQGTYGQYF.

This clonotype was counted a few times. The chain combines TRBV20-1 with TRBJ2-7, with 10 bases that match TRBD2. The CDR3 covers 17 residues. Germline-derived CDR1 and CDR2 are DFQATT and SNEGSKA (reference sequence). Unmatched junction bases numbered 16, after V lost 3 bases and J lost 5 bases. The CDR3 loop is CSASPGRDSGRNHEQYF. The DNA of the CDR3 is TGCAGTGCTAGCCCAGGTAGGGATAGCGGGAGGAACCACGAGCAGTACTTC.

This clonotype has more than one count but fewer than ten. The gene calls are TRBV20-1 and TRBJ2-7; 10 bases agree with TRBD2. Trimming at V came to 4 bases and at J to 9 bases, leaving 24 bases not matched to a gene. Germline V gene lookup returns CDR1 DFQATT and CDR2 SNEGSKA (reference sequence). The CDR3 sequence is 18 residues long. The CDR3 region is CSATPLGSGRAVTRLQYF. In nucleotides, the CDR3 is TGCAGTGCTACACCTCTGGGGAGCGGGAGGGCCGTAACTCGACTGCAGTACTTC.

This clonotype was picked up a small number of times. This chain joins TRBV7-8 and TRBJ1-3, with 7 bases lining up with TRBD1. Germline V gives CDR1 SGHVS, CDR2 FQNEAQ. The CDR3 sequence is 16 residues long. V trimming: 4 bases; J trimming: 3 bases; junction bases outside the gene matches: 9. The CDR3 loop reads CASSSDDRAFGNTIYF. CDR3 nucleotide sequence: TGTGCCAGCAGCTCTGATGACAGGGCGTTTGGAAACACCATATATTTT.

For this clonotype: This may come from a read error, since a much larger clone is one base off. This rearrangement joins TRBV24-1 to TRBJ2-7, with 8 nucleotides matching TRBD1. CDR3 length: 12 amino acids. The V and J ends lost 5 bases and 5 bases, in that order; junction bases with no gene match: 1. The germline V gene encodes CDR1 KGHDR and CDR2 SFDVKD. CDR3 amino acids: CATSGRGHEQYF. The CDR3 coding sequence is TGTGCCACCAGTGGCAGGGGGCACGAGCAGTACTTC.

The V and J genes are TRBV7-9 and TRBJ2-7; 8 bases are shared with TRBD1. V shed 6 bases, J shed 1 base, and the junction held 11 bases outside the gene matches. The CDR3 sequence is 16 residues long. Germline CDR1 is SEHNR and CDR2 is FQNEAQ (reference sequence). The CDR3 loop is CASSGRRTGLSYEQYF. The CDR3 nucleotides are TGTGCCAGCAGTGGCCGACGGACAGGGTTATCCTACGAGCAGTACTTC.

This chain connects TRBV7-2 to TRBJ2-2, with D hard to call. Per germline, CDR1 SGHTA and CDR2 FQGNSA. Trimming cost V 5 bases and J 6 bases, with 7 bases left between them. The CDR3 has 12 residues. The CDR3 reads CASSPLPGELFF. The DNA of the CDR3 is TGTGCCAGCAGCCCTTTGCCCGGGGAGCTGTTTTTT.

This clonotype was picked up many times. V and J are TRBV7-2 and TRBJ1-2; 9 positions agree with TRBD1. The CDR3 has 14 amino acids. With 5 bases clipped from V and 5 bases from J, the junction kept 6 bases outside the gene matches. The germline V gene encodes CDR1 SGHTA and CDR2 FQGNSA. CDR3 amino acids: CASSTAGTGYGYTF. Here the CDR3 DNA reads TGTGCCAGCAGCACAGCCGGGACAGGGTATGGCTACACCTTC.

In its sample, this clonotype was seen many times. The rearrangement uses TRBV10-3 and TRBJ1-6; the match to TRBD1 covers 12 bases. V shed 5 bases, J shed 9 bases, and the junction held 2 bases outside the gene matches. Germline CDR1 is ENHRY and CDR2 is SYGVKD. This CDR3 has 14 residues. The CDR3 bases are TGTGCCATCAGTCCGGGACAGGGGGCTTCACCCCTCCACTTT. The encoded protein is CAISPGQGASPLHF.

This clonotype was detected ten times or more. The chain is built from TRBV7-9 and TRBJ2-6; D may be TRBD2 (5 bases). Germline V gene sequence: CDR1 SEHNR, CDR2 FQNEAQ (reference sequence). CDR3 length equals 15 residues. Trimming stripped 3 bases from V and 2 bases from J, with 8 bases between. DNA of the CDR3: TGTGCCAGCAGCTTCGCCGGGGCTGGGGCCAACGTCCTGACTTTC. Amino acid sequence: CASSFAGAGANVLTF.

This clonotype was seen many times. The chain links TRBV2 to TRBJ1-1; D ambiguous. This CDR3 contains 14 residues. V dropped 7 bases and J dropped 1 base, with 13 bases sitting between them. Germline values: CDR1 SNHLY, CDR2 FYNNEI. The CDR3 bases are TGTGCCAGCAAGGGTTGGGGATGGAACACTGAAGCTTTCTTT. Translation gives CASKGWGWNTEAFF.

This clonotype showed up many times. This chain uses TRBV29-1 with TRBJ1-1; 7 nucleotides match TRBD1. The CDR3 spans 13 residues. CDR1 and CDR2 (germline): SQVTM, ANQGSEA. V gave up 7 bases and J gave up 2 bases; unmatched junction bases: 7. CDR3 DNA: TGCAGCGCAGCTAGACAGGGAAACACTGAAGCTTTCTTT. Protein product: CSAARQGNTEAFF.

There are a few counts of this clonotype. The rearrangement uses TRBV7-9 and TRBJ1-1; 7 nucleotides align to TRBD1. Germline CDR1 and CDR2: SEHNR and FQNEAQ (reference sequence). Trimming cost V 5 bases and J 1 base; bases outside gene matches: 7. The CDR3 length is 15 residues. CDR3: CASSHSGTANTEAFF. The CDR3 DNA is TGTGCCAGCAGCCATTCCGGGACAGCGAACACTGAAGCTTTCTTT.

This clonotype occurred a few times. V and J are TRBV6-2 or TRBV6-3 and TRBJ2-5; D may be TRBD2 (6 bases). The CDR3 extends over 12 amino acids. Trimming removed 8 bases at V and 1 base at J, with 8 bases between. Germline values: CDR1 MNHEY, CDR2 SVGEGT. The CDR3 nucleotides are TGTGCCAGCCGGACTATCCAAGAGACCCAGTACTTC. This sequence encodes CASRTIQETQYF.

This rearrangement joins TRBV2 to TRBJ1-1; D is uncertain. The length of the CDR3 is 11 residues. Trimming removed 8 bases from V and 2 bases from J, with 6 bases in between. Germline CDR1 is SNHLY and CDR2 is FYNNEI. The CDR3 sequence is CASFLNTEAFF. CDR3 nucleotides: TGTGCCAGCTTCCTTAACACTGAAGCTTTCTTT.

The rearrangement links TRBV29-1 to TRBJ1-6, with D unresolved. V was cut by 4 bases and J by 4 bases, with 8 bases left in between. Germline lookup yields CDR1 SQVTM and CDR2 ANQGSEA. The CDR3 has 13 amino acids. CDR3 sequence (DNA): TGCAGCGTTGTCCCGAATTATAATTCACCCCTCCACTTT. This gives the protein CSVVPNYNSPLHF.